This T cell receptor beta chain was found in a study of blood T cell repertoires in COVID-19. Study overall: The study drew acute and convalescent COVID-19 samples from the United States, Italy and Spain. Sample material is recorded as cDNA or gDNA derived from T cells, B-cell-depleted T cells, or PBMCs.

The ends lost 7 bases at V and 2 bases at J; junction bases unmatched: 9. The CDR3 spans 15 residues. Germline V gives CDR1 LNHDA, CDR2 SQIVND (reference sequence). In the original workflow: Estimation of nucleated cell counts relied on the amplification of reference gene primers. The assay was immunoSEQ multiplex PCR, and TCRdb's table has in-frame clones only and misses some. The DNA was the basis for D and trimming; V, J and clone size are from that table. The sample holds over 85,000 clones; roughly 90% are singletons and the top ten take approximately 2.3%. The sequenced sample consisted of peripheral blood. The receptor was derived from a human donor with active COVID-19. The donor label of this sample is uncertain. The V and J genes are TRBV19 and TRBJ1-2, with TRBD1 identical over 8 bases. For the CDR3, the DNA is TGTGCCAGTATCAAACCGGGACAGGAGAACTATGGCTACACCTTC. Translating it yields CASIKPGQENYGYTF.